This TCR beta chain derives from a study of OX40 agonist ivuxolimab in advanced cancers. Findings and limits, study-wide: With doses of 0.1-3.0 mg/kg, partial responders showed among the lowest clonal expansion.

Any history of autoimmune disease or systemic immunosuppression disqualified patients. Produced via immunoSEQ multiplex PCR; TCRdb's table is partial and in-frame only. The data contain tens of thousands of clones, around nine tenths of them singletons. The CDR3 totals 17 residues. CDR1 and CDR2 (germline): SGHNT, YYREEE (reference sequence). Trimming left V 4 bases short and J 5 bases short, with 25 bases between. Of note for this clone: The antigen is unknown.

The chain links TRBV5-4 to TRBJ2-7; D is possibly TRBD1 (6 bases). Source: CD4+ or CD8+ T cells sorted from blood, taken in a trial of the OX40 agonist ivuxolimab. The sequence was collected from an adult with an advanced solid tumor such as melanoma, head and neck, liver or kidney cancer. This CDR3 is CASSLGLSEQGNHEQYF. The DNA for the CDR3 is TGTGCCAGCAGCCTGGGCCTATCGGAGCAGGGGAATCACGAGCAGTACTTC.